These 7 T cell receptor beta chains came from one sample sequenced in a study of T cell repertoires in cytomegalovirus infection. The antigens for these receptors are not known. TCRdb itself ran the reads through MiXCR, one entry per CDR3 protein. Among some 920,000 distinct CDR3 sequences listed, around 32% were seen once. Material: cultured CD8+ T cells from PBMCs, obtained from culture after CMV antigen stimulation. All receptors come from a human donor in good health (CMV status not recorded). Some clones in this sample may be carry-over from other donors' samples.

This chain connects TRBV6-5 to TRBJ2-1, with 11 bases aligning to TRBD2. The V segment lost 2 bases and the J segment 8 bases; nucleotides outside the gene matches: 5. The germline CDR1 and CDR2 sequences are MNHEY and SVGAGI. The CDR3 loop spans 15 amino acids. The CDR3 coding sequence is TGTGCCAGCAGTTACCAGACTAGCGGGGCGGATGAGCAGTTCTTC. Protein: CASSYQTSGADEQFF.

This clonotype was counted ten times or more. CDR3 in DNA: TGTGCCAGCAGCTTAGGAGCGGGGGGGTTAGATACGCAGTATTTT. Amino acids: CASSLGAGGLDTQYF. This rearrangement joins TRBV7-8 to TRBJ2-3, with 10 bases that match TRBD2. The CDR3 loop spans 15 amino acids. Germline CDR1 and CDR2: SGHVS and FQNEAQ. The V and J ends lost 1 base and 5 bases, in that order; junction bases with no gene match: 3.

The chain links TRBV15 to TRBJ1-2; D is undetermined. This CDR3 region has 15 residues. In germline, CDR1 is LNHNV, CDR2 YYDKDF (reference sequence). Trimming took off 3 bases at V and 5 bases at J, with 16 bases between the two ends. The CDR3 sequence: CATSSTRTGSYGYTF. The CDR3 coding sequence is TGTGCCACCAGCAGTACCCGGACGGGGAGTTATGGCTACACCTTC.

The CDR3 here is CASSQRVSYEQYV. The DNA of the CDR3 is TGCGCCAGCAGCCAGCGGGTTAGCTACGAGCAGTACGTC. The rearrangement joins TRBV4-1 to TRBJ2-7; D may be TRBD2 (5 bases). Germline V CDR1 and CDR2: MGHRA, YSYEKL. This CDR3 contains 13 residues. With 3 bases removed from V and 3 bases from J, the gap between germline ends came to 9 bases.

The chain employs TRBV19 and TRBJ1-5, with no clear D. CDR1 and CDR2 from the germline V gene are LNHDA and SQIVND (reference sequence). The CDR3 spans 13 residues. The ends were cut back, 7 bases at V and 4 bases at J, with 11 bases in the middle. The CDR3 bases are TGTGCCAGTACCCCGGGCCCAAATCAGCCCCAGCATTTT. As protein: CASTPGPNQPQHF.

The chain combines TRBV4-2 with TRBJ2-1; perhaps D is TRBD1 or TRBD2 (5 bases each). Germline lookup yields CDR1 LGHNA and CDR2 YNFKEQ. V was trimmed by 3 bases and J by 3 bases, leaving 18 bases between them. This CDR3 region has 17 residues. The CDR3, as DNA: TGTGCCAGCAGCCAGGAACCCGGGGCAGCTAACTACAATGAGCAGTTCTTC. Translated, it gives CASSQEPGAANYNEQFF.

This clonotype was observed a few times. This may be a read error, as it is one base from a much larger clone. The chain has TRBV7-2 and TRBJ1-2; 7 positions agree with TRBD1. Germline V lookup: CDR1 SGHTA, CDR2 FQGNSA. The CDR3 is 15 residues long. Germline trimming cut 7 bases from V and 2 bases from J; bases unmatched to any gene: 10. CDR3 region: CASNNPGQTNYGYTF. Written as DNA, the CDR3 is TGTGCCAGCAACAACCCGGGACAGACGAACTATGGCTACACCTTC.